Only one count was recorded for the clone carrying this T cell receptor beta chain. Its antigen is not identified. The germline gives CDR1 SGHRS, CDR2 YFSETQ. Trimming took off 4 bases at V and 1 base at J, with 15 bases between the two ends. The CDR3 is 15 amino acids. Time point: late sampling 161 to 241 days after vaccination in a few convalescent patients. Treatment described: approximately 9-day PBMC culture with coronavirus spike peptide pools or control peptides (ViraFEST assay). Each well held under 2.5 million PBMCs in IL-2 (about 9.3 IU/ml) medium with 10 ug/ml peptide pools. This sample is drawn from a study of vaccination and CD4 T cells after COVID-19. Study-wide background: Convalescent individuals numbered four females and six males, two being Hispanic. Either a CEFX pool, an HIV-1 Nef pool, or no peptide was added to control cultures.

Researchers used the Oncomine TCR Beta short-read assay to sequence DNA from cultured CD4+ T cells. Genomic DNA was extracted from cultured CD4+ T cells. TCRdb reprocessed the PCR reads with MiXCR, giving one entry per CDR3 protein. The sample lists roughly 24,000 distinct CDR3 sequences, less than 35% occurring once. The sequence derives from a human donor who had recovered from COVID-19. The material sequenced was CD4+ T cells from blood, cultured in vitro, taken about 7 months after SARS-CoV-2 vaccination. V is TRBV5-1 and J is TRBJ2-7; D is perhaps TRBD2 (6 bases). The DNA for the CDR3 is TGCGCCAGCAGCCCCGGGGGAATTCGATCCTACGAGCAGTACTTC. It is translated as CASSPGGIRSYEQYF.